This TCR beta chain was sequenced for a study of metastatic and nonmetastatic thyroid tumors (dated by TCRdb to 2020 to 2022). For context, the study as a whole: For patients with malignant and with benign thyroid disease, the researchers compared repertoires between peripheral blood samples and tumor or nodule tissue samples.

Libraries were prepared through PCR. The sample was run on an Illumina HiSeq 4000. High-throughput sequencing was used to profile the TCR beta-chain CDR3 region of every patient. Per the authors' processing: The researchers built a classifier to tell apart papillary thyroid cancer patients with distant metastasis, based on CDR3 differences among clinicopathological groups. The Shannon index was used to measure repertoire diversity, and the Morisita-Horn index was used to measure how similar tumor and blood repertoires were. TCRdb reanalyzed the raw reads on its own, using fastp at Q25 for trimming and MiXCR for clone calling, and kept in-frame beta chains. TCRdb, not the original authors, processed these V and J calls. Counted in this sample were about 7,300 clones; around 19% of them appeared once. The leading ten clones occupy over 9.5% of the sample. No treatment had been received by any patient before thyroid surgery. Patient clinical samples collected from the early 2010s to the late 2010s were retrospectively analysed using T-cell receptor beta sequencing.

The paper's findings and limits, for the study overall: In both blood and tumor samples, TCR beta diversity was reported to be significantly higher in malignant tumors than in benign nodules.

The germline V gene yields MGHRA for CDR1 and YSYEKL for CDR2. Including the terminal cysteine and phenylalanine, the CDR3 comprises 15 residues. Only CDR3 DNA remains: 45 bases, in frame from the first base. Trimming removed 0 bases from V and 3 bases from J, leaving 12 bases between the germline ends. This clone counts as large (0.1 to 1%). Its antigen is still unknown. Per-base qualities were not stored, and no clone one base away is much larger. Input material: adjacent normal tissue. The V gene is TRBV4-1 and the J gene is TRBJ2-7; the D gene is not confidently resolved. This clonotype originated in a female donor with papillary thyroid cancer or a benign thyroid nodule (not recorded which). Some clones in this sample may be carry-over from other donors' samples. The CDR3 here reads CASSQDRRLFYEQYF. At the DNA level, the sequence is TGCGCCAGCAGCCAAGATAGGAGACTGTTCTACGAGCAGTACTTC.